These T cell receptor beta chains were read from a single sample in a study of beta chain features in type 1 diabetes. The assay was immunoSEQ multiplex PCR, and TCRdb's table has in-frame clones only and misses some. This repertoire shows 160,000 or so clones, 9% to 10% found once; its top ten account for under 2.5%. The sample was central memory CD4+ T cells from blood. The receptors here all came from a woman aged 18-29 years in good health. Both conserved end residues are part of each CDR3. Each record gives: CDR3 protein, CDR3 DNA, D gene, J gene, clone size, V gene. A D gene is named only where the DNA matches it firmly. Size tells how often a clone was seen (once, few, many) or the class of an expanded clone, and some rows leave it out.

CASSRSTGSYEQYF TGTGCCAGCAGCCGGTCGACGGGTTCCTACGAGCAGTACTTC . TRBJ2-7 . TRBV5-4
CASIRTSGEGGTQYF TGTGCCAGCATCAGGACTAGCGGAGAGGGAGGTACGCAGTATTTT TRBD2 TRBJ2-3 . TRBV7-2
CASSSAGVEKTQYF TGTGCCAGCAGTTCTGCGGGAGTGGAAAAGACCCAGTACTTC TRBD2 TRBJ2-5 few TRBV27
CASSPGIQVNTEAFF TGTGCCAGCTCACCGGGAATACAGGTCAACACTGAAGCTTTCTTT . TRBJ1-1 few TRBV18
CASSQQGAGSEKLFF TGCGCCAGCAGCCAACAGGGGGCGGGGAGTGAAAAACTGTTTTTT TRBD1 TRBJ1-4 . TRBV4-3
CASSLPGQGDYGYTF TGTGCCAGCAGCCTCCCGGGACAGGGGGACTATGGCTACACCTTC TRBD1 TRBJ1-2 . TRBV7-9
CASSYGLASTDTQYF TGTGCCAGCAGTTACGGGCTAGCGAGCACAGATACGCAGTATTTT . TRBJ2-3 . TRBV6-5
CASSYGPPRTEAFF TGTGCCAGCAGTTACGGTCCCCCTCGGACTGAAGCTTTCTTT . TRBJ1-1 few TRBV6-5
CASSFGLAAYNEQFF TGTGCCAGCAGCTTTGGACTAGCGGCCTACAATGAGCAGTTCTTC TRBD2 TRBJ2-1 few TRBV7-9
CASSRRQGAYHGYTF TGTGCCAGCAGTCGCCGACAGGGGGCGTATCATGGCTACACCTTC TRBD1 TRBJ1-2 . TRBV6-6
CSVDGTGGVTEAFF TGCAGCGTCGATGGGACAGGGGGCGTCACTGAAGCTTTCTTT TRBD1 TRBJ1-1 few TRBV29-1
CASSPQPDRGYGYTF TGTGCCAGCAGCCCGCAACCGGACAGGGGATATGGCTACACCTTC TRBD1 TRBJ1-2 few TRBV7-9
CARQKNNYGYTF TGTGCCCGTCAGAAAAATAACTATGGCTACACCTTC . TRBJ1-2 . TRBV30
CASSLSPSGTGELFF TGTGCCAGCAGCTTATCCCCGTCGGGCACCGGGGAGCTGTTTTTT . TRBJ2-2 . TRBV7-2
CASSPGVEGQPQHF TGTGCCAGCAGCCCGGGTGTTGAAGGTCAGCCCCAGCATTTT . TRBJ1-5 . TRBV7-2
CASSDTGQGRPYEQYF TGCGCCAGCAGTGATACGGGACAGGGAAGGCCCTACGAGCAGTACTTC TRBD1 TRBJ2-7 . TRBV10-2
CATTANYGYTF TGTGCCACCACAGCTAACTATGGCTACACCTTC . TRBJ1-2 few TRBV10-3
CASSRGGANTGELFF TGTGCCAGCAGCCGCGGGGGAGCGAACACCGGGGAGCTGTTTTTT TRBD2 TRBJ2-2 few TRBV7-2
CASSSPTGANEQYF TGTGCCAGCAGTTCCCCGACAGGGGCCAACGAGCAGTACTTC TRBD1 TRBJ2-7 . TRBV6-6
CASSILASGEAGELFF TGTGCCAGTAGTATACTTGCTTCGGGAGAGGCCGGGGAGCTGTTTTTT . TRBJ2-2 few TRBV19
CASSVSTGQGTEAFF TGTGCCAGCAGCGTGTCGACAGGGCAAGGAACTGAAGCTTTCTTT TRBD1 TRBJ1-1 . TRBV9
CASSPLQGDYGYTF TGTGCCAGTAGTCCCTTACAGGGAGACTATGGCTACACCTTC . TRBJ1-2 . TRBV19
CASSSDMMNTEAFF TGTGCCAGCTCTTCCGACATGATGAACACTGAAGCTTTCTTT . TRBJ1-1 few TRBV18
CASSYGLGGDAFF TGTGCCAGCAGTTACGGGTTAGGGGGCGACGCTTTCTTT TRBD1 TRBJ1-1 . TRBV6-6
CASRNSGYRGETQYF TGCGCCAGCAGGAATAGCGGGTACCGTGGAGAGACCCAGTACTTC TRBD2 TRBJ2-5 . TRBV5-1
CASSLMVGAEQYF TGTGCCAGCAGCTTAATGGTGGGGGCCGAGCAGTACTTC . TRBJ2-7 many TRBV7-3